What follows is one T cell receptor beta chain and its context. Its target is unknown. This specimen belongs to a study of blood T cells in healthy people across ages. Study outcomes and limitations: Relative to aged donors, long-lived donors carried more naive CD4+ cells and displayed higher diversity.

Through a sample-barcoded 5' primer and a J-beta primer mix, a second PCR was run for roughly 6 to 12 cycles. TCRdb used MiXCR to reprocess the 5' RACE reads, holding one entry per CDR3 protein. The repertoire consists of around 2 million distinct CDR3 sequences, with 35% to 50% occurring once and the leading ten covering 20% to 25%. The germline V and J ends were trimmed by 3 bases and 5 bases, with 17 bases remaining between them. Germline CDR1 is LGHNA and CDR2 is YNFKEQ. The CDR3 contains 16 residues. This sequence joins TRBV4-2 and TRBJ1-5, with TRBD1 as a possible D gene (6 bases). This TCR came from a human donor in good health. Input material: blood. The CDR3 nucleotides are TGTGCCAGCAGCCATGAACCTCTGGGGGCCGATCAGCCCCAGCATTTT. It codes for CASSHEPLGADQPQHF.